One and the same sample provided the 2 T cell receptor beta chains below, sequenced in a study of spatial heterogeneity in lung cancer. In TCRdb, the 5' RACE reads were re-called with MiXCR into one record per CDR3 protein. The sample includes approximately 40,000 distinct CDR3 sequences, approximately 5.2% of them seen just once. The time point is: sample taken at primary tumor resection. The specimen was PBMCs, collected at surgery. The receptors come from a female donor with early-stage non-small cell lung cancer.

This clonotype was seen many times. CDR3 nucleotide sequence: TGTGCCAGCGGACAGGGTGAAGAGACCCAGTACTTC. Residues: CASGQGEETQYF. The chain combines TRBV28 with TRBJ2-5; the match to TRBD1 covers 8 bases. The CDR3 contains 12 residues. Germline loops: CDR1 MDHEN, CDR2 SYDVKM. The V gene end was trimmed by 8 bases and the J gene end by 3 bases; junction bases not matched to a gene: 2.

This clonotype was counted ten times or more. CDR3 DNA sequence: TGTGCCAGCAGCTCTAAAGTGAACACTGAAGCTTTCTTT. Its protein is CASSSKVNTEAFF. The chain combines TRBV11-1 with TRBJ1-1; D not resolved. The CDR3 extends over 13 amino acids. Trimming removed 4 bases at V and 0 bases at J, with 6 bases between. CDR1 and CDR2 from the germline V gene are SGHAT and FQDESV (reference sequence).